This T cell receptor (beta chain) came from a study of cytomegalovirus exposure and HLA in healthy donors. PCR involved 60 Vbeta and 13 Jbeta primers. Assay: immunoSEQ multiplex PCR; the TCRdb copy retains only in-frame clones and omits some. The table lists roughly 100,000 clones, over 65% of them singletons. The CDR3 contains 14 residues. V lost 4 bases and J lost 5; bases outside the gene matches: 2. CDR1 and CDR2 (germline): KGHSH, LQKENI. The receptor comes from a man aged 40-49 years in good health and CMV-seropositive. Sequencing used PBMCs. This chain connects TRBV18 to TRBJ2-3; TRBD2 matches at 11 bases. CDR3 residues: CASSLLAGGDTQYF. CDR3 nucleotide sequence: TGTGCCAGCTCACTCCTAGCGGGAGGAGATACGCAGTATTTT. Full variable domain (remainder filled in from reference TRBV18 and TRBJ2-3): NAGVMQNPRHLVRRRGQEARLRCSPMKGHSHVYWYRQLPEEGLKFMVYLQKENIIDESGMPKERFSAEFPKEGPSILRIQQVVRGDSAAYFCASSLLAGGDTQYFGPGTRLTVL.